This T cell receptor beta chain was sequenced for a study of PD-L1 blockade in urothelial cancer. Background on the study: Patients went on atezolizumab in 2014, receiving 1,200 mg intravenously every 3 weeks. Blood analysis was done at 3 weeks (second dose) and 6 weeks after treatment began. Median T cell yield per blood sample was 140,000 to 150,000 cells.

Using immunoSEQ multiplex PCR, the repertoire was profiled, and TCRdb retains in-frame clones only, with some absent. The sample includes 90,000 or so clones, around 87% of them seen just once. From germline, CDR1 is MDHEN and CDR2 SYDVKM. Unmatched junction bases numbered 6, after V lost 1 base and J lost 7 bases. The CDR3 is 15 residues long. Regarding time point: pretreatment peripheral blood. There were between 1 and 8 samples from each patient, taken pretreatment and on-treatment. The receptor's source is a man between 60 and 75 years old with urothelial cancer. The rearrangement joins TRBV28 to TRBJ2-1, with 8 nucleotides matching TRBD2. This sample comprised PBMCs, obtained around atezolizumab (anti-PD-L1) treatment. CDR3 sequence (DNA): TGTGCCAGCAGTTTATCGGGACTAGGGAGAAATGAGCAGTTCTTC. Amino acid sequence: CASSLSGLGRNEQFF.